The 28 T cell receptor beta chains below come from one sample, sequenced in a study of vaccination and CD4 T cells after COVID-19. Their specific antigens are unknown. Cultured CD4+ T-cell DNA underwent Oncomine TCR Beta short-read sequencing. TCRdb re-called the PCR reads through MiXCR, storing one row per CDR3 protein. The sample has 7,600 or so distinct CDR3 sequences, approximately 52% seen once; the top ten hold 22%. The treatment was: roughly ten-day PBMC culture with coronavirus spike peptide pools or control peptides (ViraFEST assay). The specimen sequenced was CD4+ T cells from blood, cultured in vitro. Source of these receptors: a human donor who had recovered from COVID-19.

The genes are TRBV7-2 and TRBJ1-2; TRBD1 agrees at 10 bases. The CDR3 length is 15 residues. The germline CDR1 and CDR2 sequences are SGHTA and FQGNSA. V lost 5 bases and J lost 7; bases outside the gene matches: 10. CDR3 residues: CASSGPGQGSFGYTF. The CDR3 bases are TGTGCCAGCAGCGGTCCGGGACAGGGGTCTTTTGGCTACACCTTC.

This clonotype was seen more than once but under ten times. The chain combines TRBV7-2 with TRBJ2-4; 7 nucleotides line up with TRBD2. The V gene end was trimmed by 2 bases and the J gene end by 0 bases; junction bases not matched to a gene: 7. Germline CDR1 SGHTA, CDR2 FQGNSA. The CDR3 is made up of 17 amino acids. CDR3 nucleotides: TGTGCCAGCAGCTTAAGTCCGGGGGGAATAGCCAAAAACATTCAGTACTTC. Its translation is CASSLSPGGIAKNIQYF.

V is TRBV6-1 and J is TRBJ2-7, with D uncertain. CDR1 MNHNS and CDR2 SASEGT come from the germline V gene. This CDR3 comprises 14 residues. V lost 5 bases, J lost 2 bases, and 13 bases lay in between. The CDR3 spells CASSPPRAPYEQYF. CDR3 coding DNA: TGTGCCAGCAGTCCCCCCCGAGCACCCTACGAGCAGTACTTC.

In DNA form, the CDR3 reads TGTGCCAGTAGTTCGGGGACTAGCGGGAGCAGAGAGCAGTACTTC. It is translated as CASSSGTSGSREQYF. The V call is TRBV19, the J call TRBJ2-7; 14 positions agree with TRBD2. V gave up 5 bases and J gave up 7 bases; unmatched junction bases: 7. The CDR3 has 15 amino acids. Germline CDR1 and CDR2: LNHDA and SQIVND (reference sequence).

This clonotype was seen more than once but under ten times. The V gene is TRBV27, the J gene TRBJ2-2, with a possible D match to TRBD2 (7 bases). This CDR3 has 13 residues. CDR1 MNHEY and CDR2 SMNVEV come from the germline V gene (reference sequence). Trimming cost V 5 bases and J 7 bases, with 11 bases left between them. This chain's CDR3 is CASSRGAYGELFF. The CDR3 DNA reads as TGTGCCAGCAGTCGGGGGGCCTACGGGGAGCTGTTTTTT.

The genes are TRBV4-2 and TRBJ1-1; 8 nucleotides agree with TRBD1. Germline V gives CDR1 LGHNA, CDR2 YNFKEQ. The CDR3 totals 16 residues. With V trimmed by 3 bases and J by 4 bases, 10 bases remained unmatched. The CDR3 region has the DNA TGTGCCAGCAGCCAGGGACCAGGACAGGGAGCCACTGAAGCTTTCTTT. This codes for CASSQGPGQGATEAFF.

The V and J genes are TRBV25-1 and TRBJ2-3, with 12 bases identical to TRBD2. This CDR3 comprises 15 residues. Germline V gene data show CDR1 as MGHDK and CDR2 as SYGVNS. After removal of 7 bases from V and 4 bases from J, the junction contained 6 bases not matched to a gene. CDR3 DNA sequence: TGTGCCAGCACCTCGACTAGCGGGGGTCCAGATACGCAGTATTTT. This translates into CASTSTSGGPDTQYF.

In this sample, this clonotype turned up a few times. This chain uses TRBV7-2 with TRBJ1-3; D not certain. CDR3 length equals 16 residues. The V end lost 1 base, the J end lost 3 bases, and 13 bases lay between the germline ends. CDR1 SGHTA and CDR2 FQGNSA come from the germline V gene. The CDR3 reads CASSLGGGRLGNTIYF. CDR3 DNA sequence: TGTGCCAGCAGCTTAGGAGGTGGCAGACTTGGAAACACCATATATTTT.

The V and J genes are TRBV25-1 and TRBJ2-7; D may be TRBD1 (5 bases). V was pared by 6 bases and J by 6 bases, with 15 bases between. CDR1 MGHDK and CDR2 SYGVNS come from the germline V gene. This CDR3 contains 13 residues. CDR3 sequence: CASSLGQGLEQYF. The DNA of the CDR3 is TGTGCCAGCAGCCTTGGGCAGGGCCTCGAGCAGTACTTC.

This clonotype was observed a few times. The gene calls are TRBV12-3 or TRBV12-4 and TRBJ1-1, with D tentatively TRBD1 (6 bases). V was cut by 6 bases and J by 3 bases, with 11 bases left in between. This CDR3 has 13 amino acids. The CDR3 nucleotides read TGTGCCAGCAGCCTACAGGGCTACACTGAAGCTTTCTTT. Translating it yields CASSLQGYTEAFF.

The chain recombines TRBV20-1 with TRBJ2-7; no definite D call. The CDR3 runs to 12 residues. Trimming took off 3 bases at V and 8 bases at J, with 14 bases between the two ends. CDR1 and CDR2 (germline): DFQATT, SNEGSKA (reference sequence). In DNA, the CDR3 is TGCAGTGCTAGTCCGGGCCAGGTTAAGCAGTACTTC. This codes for CSASPGQVKQYF.

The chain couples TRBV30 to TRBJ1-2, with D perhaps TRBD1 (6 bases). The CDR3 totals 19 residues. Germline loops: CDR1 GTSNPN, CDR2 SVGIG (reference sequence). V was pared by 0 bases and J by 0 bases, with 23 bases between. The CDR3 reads CAWSVPGAARIGANYGYTF. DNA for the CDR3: TGTGCCTGGAGTGTGCCAGGGGCAGCGCGGATAGGAGCTAACTATGGCTACACCTTC.

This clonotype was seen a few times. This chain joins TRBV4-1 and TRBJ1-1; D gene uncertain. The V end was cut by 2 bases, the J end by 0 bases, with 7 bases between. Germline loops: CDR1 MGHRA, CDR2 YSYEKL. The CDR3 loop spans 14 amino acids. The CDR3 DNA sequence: TGCGCCAGCAGCCAACCGGGGTTGAACACTGAAGCTTTCTTT. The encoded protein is CASSQPGLNTEAFF.

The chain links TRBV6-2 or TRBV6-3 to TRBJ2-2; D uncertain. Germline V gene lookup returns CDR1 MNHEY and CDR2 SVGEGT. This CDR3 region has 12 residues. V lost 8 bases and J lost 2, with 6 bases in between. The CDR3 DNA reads TGTGCCAGCGCATTAAACACCGGGGAGCTGTTTTTT. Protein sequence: CASALNTGELFF.

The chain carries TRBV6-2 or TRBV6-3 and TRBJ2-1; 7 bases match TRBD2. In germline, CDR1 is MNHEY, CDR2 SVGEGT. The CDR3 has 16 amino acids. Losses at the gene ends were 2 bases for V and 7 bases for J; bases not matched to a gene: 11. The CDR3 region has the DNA TGTGCCAGCAGTTACGTGTCGGGAGGCATGAGGAATGAGCAGTTCTTC. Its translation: CASSYVSGGMRNEQFF.

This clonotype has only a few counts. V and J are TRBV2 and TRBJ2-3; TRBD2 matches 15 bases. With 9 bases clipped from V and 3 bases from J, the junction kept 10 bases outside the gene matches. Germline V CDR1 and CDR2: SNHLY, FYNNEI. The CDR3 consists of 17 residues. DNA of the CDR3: TGTGCCAGTGCCAGGTGGACTAGCGGGGGGGGTACAGATACGCAGTATTTT. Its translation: CASARWTSGGGTDTQYF.

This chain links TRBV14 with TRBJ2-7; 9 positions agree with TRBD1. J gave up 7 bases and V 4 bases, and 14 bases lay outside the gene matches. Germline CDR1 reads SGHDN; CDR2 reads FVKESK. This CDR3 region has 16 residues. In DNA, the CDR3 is TGTGCCAGCAGCCCGGCCCTCGGGACAGGGCTCTGGGAGCAGTACTTC. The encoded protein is CASSPALGTGLWEQYF.

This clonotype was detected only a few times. This CDR3 is CASSLDGVNNQPQHF. The DNA for the CDR3 is TGTGCCAGCAGCTTAGACGGGGTAAACAATCAGCCCCAGCATTTT. The gene calls are TRBV7-2 and TRBJ1-5, with D hard to call. The CDR3 consists of 15 residues. Trimming removed 1 base from V and 3 bases from J, with 10 bases in between. Germline CDR1 SGHTA, CDR2 FQGNSA.

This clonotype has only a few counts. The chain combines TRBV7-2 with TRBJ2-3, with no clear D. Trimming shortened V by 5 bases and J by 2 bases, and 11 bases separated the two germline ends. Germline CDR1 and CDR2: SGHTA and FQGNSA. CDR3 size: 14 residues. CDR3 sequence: CASSLGQITDTQYF. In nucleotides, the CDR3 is TGTGCCAGCAGCCTCGGGCAGATCACAGATACGCAGTATTTT.

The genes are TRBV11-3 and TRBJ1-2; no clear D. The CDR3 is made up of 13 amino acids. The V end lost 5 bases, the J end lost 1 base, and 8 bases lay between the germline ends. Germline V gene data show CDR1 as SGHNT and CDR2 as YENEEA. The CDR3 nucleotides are TGTGCCAGCAGCAAAACGTATAACTATGGCTACACCTTC. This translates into CASSKTYNYGYTF.

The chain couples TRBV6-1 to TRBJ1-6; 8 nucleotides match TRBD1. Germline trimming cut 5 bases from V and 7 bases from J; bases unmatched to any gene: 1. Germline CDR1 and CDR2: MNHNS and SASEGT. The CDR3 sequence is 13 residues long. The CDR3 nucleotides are TGTGCCAGCAGTCGGGACAGGAATTCACCCCTCCACTTT. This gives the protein CASSRDRNSPLHF.

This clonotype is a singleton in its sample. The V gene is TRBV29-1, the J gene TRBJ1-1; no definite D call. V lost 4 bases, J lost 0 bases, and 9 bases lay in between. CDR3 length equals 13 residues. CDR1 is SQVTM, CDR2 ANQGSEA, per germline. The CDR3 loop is CSVGRVLNTEAFF. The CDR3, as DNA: TGCAGCGTTGGTAGGGTGTTGAACACTGAAGCTTTCTTT.

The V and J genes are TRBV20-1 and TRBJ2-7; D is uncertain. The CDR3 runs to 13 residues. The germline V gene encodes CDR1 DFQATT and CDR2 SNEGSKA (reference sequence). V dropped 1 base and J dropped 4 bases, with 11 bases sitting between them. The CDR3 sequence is CSARGELFYEQYF. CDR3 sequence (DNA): TGCAGTGCTAGAGGGGAACTTTTTTACGAGCAGTACTTC.

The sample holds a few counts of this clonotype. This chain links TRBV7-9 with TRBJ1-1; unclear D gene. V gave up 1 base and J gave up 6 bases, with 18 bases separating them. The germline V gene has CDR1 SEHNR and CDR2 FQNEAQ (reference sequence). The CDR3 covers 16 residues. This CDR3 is CASSLGASITLAEAFF. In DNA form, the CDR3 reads TGTGCCAGCAGCTTAGGAGCGAGTATAACGTTGGCTGAAGCTTTCTTT.

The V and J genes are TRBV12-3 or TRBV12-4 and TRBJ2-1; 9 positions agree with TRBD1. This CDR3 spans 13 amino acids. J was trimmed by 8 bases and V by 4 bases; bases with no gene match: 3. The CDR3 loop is CASSSGQGHEQFF. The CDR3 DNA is TGTGCCAGCAGTTCGGGACAGGGACATGAGCAGTTCTTC.

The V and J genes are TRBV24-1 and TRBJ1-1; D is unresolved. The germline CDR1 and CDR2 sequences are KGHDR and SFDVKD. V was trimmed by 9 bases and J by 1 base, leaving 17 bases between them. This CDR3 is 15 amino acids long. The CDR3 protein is CATWECSVPNTEAFF. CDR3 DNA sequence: TGTGCCACCTGGGAATGTTCAGTACCGAACACTGAAGCTTTCTTT.

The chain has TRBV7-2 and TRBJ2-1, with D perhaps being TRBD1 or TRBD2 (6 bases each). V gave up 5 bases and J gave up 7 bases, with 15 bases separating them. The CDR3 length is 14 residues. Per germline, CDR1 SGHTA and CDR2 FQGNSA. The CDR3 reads CASSRQGGLNEQFF. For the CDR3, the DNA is TGTGCCAGCAGCCGTCAAGGGGGACTGAATGAGCAGTTCTTC.

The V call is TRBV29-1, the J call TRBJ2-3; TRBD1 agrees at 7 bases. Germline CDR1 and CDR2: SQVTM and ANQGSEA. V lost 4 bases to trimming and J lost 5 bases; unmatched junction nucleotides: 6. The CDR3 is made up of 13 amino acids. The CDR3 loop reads CSVARGPGDTQYF. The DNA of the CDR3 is TGCAGCGTTGCAAGGGGGCCGGGAGATACGCAGTATTTT.